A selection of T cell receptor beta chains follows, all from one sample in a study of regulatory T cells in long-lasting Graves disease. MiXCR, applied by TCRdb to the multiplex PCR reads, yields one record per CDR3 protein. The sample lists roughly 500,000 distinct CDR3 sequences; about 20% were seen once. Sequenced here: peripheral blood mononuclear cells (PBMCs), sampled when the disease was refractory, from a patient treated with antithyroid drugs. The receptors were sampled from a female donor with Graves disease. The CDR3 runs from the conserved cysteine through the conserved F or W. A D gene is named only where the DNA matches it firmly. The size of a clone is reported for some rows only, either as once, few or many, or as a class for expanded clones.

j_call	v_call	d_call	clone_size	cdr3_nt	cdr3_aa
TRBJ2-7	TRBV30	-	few	TGTGCCTGGAGTGTGGGGAACTCCTGGCCCTACGAGCAGTACTTC	CAWSVGNSWPYEQYF
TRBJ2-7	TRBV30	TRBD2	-	TGTGCCTGTCACGGACTAGCAGCCTACGAGCAGTACTTC	CACHGLAAYEQYF
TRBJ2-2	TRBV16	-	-	TGTGCCAGCAGCCAATCAGACCCCCACAGGTCGAACACCGGGGAGCTGTTTTTT	CASSQSDPHRSNTGELFF
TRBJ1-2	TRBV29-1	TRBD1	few	TGCAGCGTTATAACCTCCGGGACAGAGCATGGCTACACCTTC	CSVITSGTEHGYTF
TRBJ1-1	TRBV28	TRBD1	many	TGTGCCAGCACAGGGGGCGAGGACACTGAAGCTTTCTTT	CASTGGEDTEAFF
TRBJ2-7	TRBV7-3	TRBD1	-	TGTGCCAGCAGCTTCCTGACAGGGCTTACCTACGAGCAGTACTTC	CASSFLTGLTYEQYF
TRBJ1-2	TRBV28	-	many	TGTGCCAGCACCGAGCCCCCCCGGCGGACAGCTAACTATGGCTACACCTTC	CASTEPPRRTANYGYTF
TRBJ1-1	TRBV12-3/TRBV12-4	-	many	TGTGCCAGCACCAAAGCCCGGGAACCGAACACTGAAGCTTTCTTT	CASTKAREPNTEAFF
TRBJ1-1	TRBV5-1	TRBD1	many	TGCGCCAGCAGCTCGACAGGGTATACTGAAGCTTTCTTT	CASSSTGYTEAFF
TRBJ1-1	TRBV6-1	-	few	TGTGCCAGCAACTCAGGAGCTAACACTGAAGCTTTCTTT	CASNSGANTEAFF
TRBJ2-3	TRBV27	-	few	TGTGCCAGCAGCCCTGCACTAGCCTCGACAGATACGCAGTATTTT	CASSPALASTDTQYF
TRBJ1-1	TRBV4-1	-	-	TGCGCCAGCAGCCAAGAAGGTCCGAACACTGAAGCTTTCTTT	CASSQEGPNTEAFF
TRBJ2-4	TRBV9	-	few	TGTGCCAGCGCACCGGGACTAGCCAAAAACATTCAGTACTTC	CASAPGLAKNIQYF
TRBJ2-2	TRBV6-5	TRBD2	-	TGTGCCAGCAGTTACTCAATGCGACTAGCGGGAGACACCGGGGAGCTGCTTTTT	CASSYSMRLAGDTGELLF
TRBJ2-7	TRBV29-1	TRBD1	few	TGCAGCGGCCGGACAGGGGGGGAGCAGTACTTC	CSGRTGGEQYF
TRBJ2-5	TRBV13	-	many	TGTGCCAGCAGCTTAGGCAACCGGTGGGAGACCCAGTACTTC	CASSLGNRWETQYF
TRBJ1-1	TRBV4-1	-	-	TGCGCCAGCAGCCAATTCGGCAACGGGAACACTGAAGCTTTCTTT	CASSQFGNGNTEAFF
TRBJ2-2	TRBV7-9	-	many	TGTGCCAGCCGACGTCAGTCCGGGGAGCTGTTTTTT	CASRRQSGELFF
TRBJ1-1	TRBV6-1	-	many	TGTGCCAGCAGTGACCCGGGACAATCGAACACTGAAGCTTTCTTT	CASSDPGQSNTEAFF
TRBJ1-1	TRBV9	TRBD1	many	TGTGCCAGCAGCCCCCGGACAGGAGGCTACATGAACACTGAAGCTTTCTTT	CASSPRTGGYMNTEAFF
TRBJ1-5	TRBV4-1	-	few	TGCGCCAGCAGCCTAGGGGGTATCAGCAATCAGCCCCAGCATTTT	CASSLGGISNQPQHF
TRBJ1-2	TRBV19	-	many	TGTGCCACGAATGGGGAGGCCGGAACTAACTATGGCTACACCTTC	CATNGEAGTNYGYTF
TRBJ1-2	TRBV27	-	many	TGTGCCAGCAGCGAGAGGGGGGCCTTAGGCTACACCTTC	CASSERGALGYTF
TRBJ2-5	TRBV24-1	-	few	TGTGCCACCAGTGATGGTACACCCGAGGCCCAAGAGACCCAGTACTTC	CATSDGTPEAQETQYF
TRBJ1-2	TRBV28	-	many	TGTGCCAGCAGCCCCTCGACGGGGGAGGTTGTTTACTATGGCTACACCTTC	CASSPSTGEVVYYGYTF
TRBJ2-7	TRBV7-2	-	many	TGTGCCAGCAGCTTATTAAACGAGCAGTACTTC	CASSLLNEQYF
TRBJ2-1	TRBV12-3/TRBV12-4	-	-	TGTGCCAGCAGTGCCGGCCGTGGGGAGAATGAGCAGTTCTTC	CASSAGRGENEQFF
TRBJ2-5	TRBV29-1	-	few	TGCAGCGTTGAAAACTGGACAGAAGAAGAGACCCAGTACTTC	CSVENWTEEETQYF
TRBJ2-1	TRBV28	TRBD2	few	TGTGCCAGCTCCACCGGGCGGGAGGGCGGCAATGAGCAGTTCTTC	CASSTGREGGNEQFF
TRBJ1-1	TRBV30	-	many	TGTGCCTGGAGTATAGCTGGCACTGAAGCTTTCTTT	CAWSIAGTEAFF
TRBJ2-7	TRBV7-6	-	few	TGTGCCAGCAGCTTAGGGTTGGGGGACGCCTACGAGCAGTACTTC	CASSLGLGDAYEQYF
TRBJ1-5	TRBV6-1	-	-	TGTGCCAGCAGGATAGAGGGACAGCCCCAGCATTTT	CASRIEGQPQHF
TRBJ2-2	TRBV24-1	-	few	TGTGCCACCTCCCGGGACGGAACGAACACCGGGGAGCTGTTTTTT	CATSRDGTNTGELFF
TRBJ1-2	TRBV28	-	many	TGTGCCAGCTACGACAATAACTATGGCTACACCTTC	CASYDNNYGYTF
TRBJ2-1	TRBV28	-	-	TGTGCCAGCAGTTTGTCTTCTGGTAGGCCTTCTCTTCAGTTCTTC	CASSLSSGRPSLQFF
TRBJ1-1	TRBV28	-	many	TGTGCCAGCAGTTCCGGACACCTAGTTGAAGCTTTCTTT	CASSSGHLVEAFF
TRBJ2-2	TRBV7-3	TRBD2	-	TGTGCCAGCAGCTTCCTAGCGGGATACGGGGAGCTGTTTTTT	CASSFLAGYGELFF
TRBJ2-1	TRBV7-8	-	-	TGTGCCAGCAGCCTGTGGGCCAGGGAACACAATGAGCAGTTCTTC	CASSLWAREHNEQFF
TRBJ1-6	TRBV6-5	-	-	TGTGCCAGCAGTTACTCCCCCTTCGGTTCACCCCTCCACTTT	CASSYSPFGSPLHF
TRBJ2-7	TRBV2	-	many	TGTGCCAGCATCCCGAGCGGATTCTACGAGCAGTACTTC	CASIPSGFYEQYF
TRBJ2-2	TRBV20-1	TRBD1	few	TGCAGTGCTAAGGGACAGGGTCCCACCGGGGAGCTGTTTTTT	CSAKGQGPTGELFF
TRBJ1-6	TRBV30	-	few	TGTGCCTGGATGGCCCGGACAGCCCGAGCGAATTCACCCCTCCACTTT	CAWMARTARANSPLHF
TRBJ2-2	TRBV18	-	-	TGTGCCAGCTCACCACTTCATTTCACCGGGGAGCTGTTTTTT	CASSPLHFTGELFF
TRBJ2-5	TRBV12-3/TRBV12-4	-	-	TGTGCCAGCAGCGTAGGAGGAGCCGGGACCCCAGAGACCCAGTACTTC	CASSVGGAGTPETQYF
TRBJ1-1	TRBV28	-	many	TGTGCCAGCAGTTATACGGGGGGCACTGAAGCTTTCTTT	CASSYTGGTEAFF
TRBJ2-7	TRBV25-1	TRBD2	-	TGTGCCAGCAGTGAACCGGGGGGCTACGAGCAGTACTTC	CASSEPGGYEQYF
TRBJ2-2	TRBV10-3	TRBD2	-	TGTGCCACAAGTAGCGGGACCGGGGAGCTGTTTTTT	CATSSGTGELFF
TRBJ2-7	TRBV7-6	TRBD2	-	TGTGCCAGCAGCTTAGGCGATCTAGCGGGAGTTCCCTACGAGCAGTACTTC	CASSLGDLAGVPYEQYF
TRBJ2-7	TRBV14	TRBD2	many	TGTGCCAGCAGCCACCTCACGGCCGGACTAGCGGGAGGGCACCCCTACGAGCAGTACTTC	CASSHLTAGLAGGHPYEQYF
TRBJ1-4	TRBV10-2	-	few	TGCGCCACCGCCCCGGGAGTGGTTGAAAAACTGTTTTTT	CATAPGVVEKLFF
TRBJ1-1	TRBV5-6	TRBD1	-	TGTGCCAGCACCCAGTTCGGGACAGGGGGCCGGGGCGGCACTGAAGCTTTCTTT	CASTQFGTGGRGGTEAFF
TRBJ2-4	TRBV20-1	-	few	TGCAGTGCTAGGAACTATGGGTTAGCCAAAAACATTCAGTACTTC	CSARNYGLAKNIQYF